These T cell receptor beta chains were read from a single sample in a study of blood T cell repertoires in COVID-19. The method was immunoSEQ multiplex PCR; TCRdb's version includes in-frame clones alone and lacks a portion of them. The sample records 130,000 to 150,000 clones, 65% to 85% being singletons. The sample comprised PBMCs or T cells enriched from blood (not recorded which). Every receptor here comes from a woman in her fifties or sixties who had been exposed to COVID-19. Each CDR3 is given with its conserved first and last residue. A D gene is named only where the DNA matches it firmly. Size is stated for part of the rows, as once, few or many counts, or as a class when the clone is expanded.

cdr3_aa	cdr3_nt	clone_size	j_call	d_call	v_call
CASSIGGGGEKLFF	TGTGCCAGTAGTATAGGAGGGGGCGGTGAAAAACTGTTTTTT	NA	TRBJ1-4	TRBD1	TRBV19
CASSPQFDFSGNTIYF	TGTGCCAGCAGCCCCCAGTTCGATTTCTCTGGAAACACCATATATTTT	NA	TRBJ1-3	NA	TRBV9
CASSLGTANTEAFF	TGTGCCAGCAGTTTAGGGACAGCGAACACTGAAGCTTTCTTT	NA	TRBJ1-1	TRBD1	TRBV27
CASSPLLGQGAYGYTF	TGTGCCAGCAGCCCGCTTCTCGGACAGGGGGCCTATGGCTACACCTTC	NA	TRBJ1-2	TRBD1	TRBV5-6
CASSIQNTNEKLFF	TGTGCCAGCAGCATCCAGAATACCAATGAAAAACTGTTTTTT	NA	TRBJ1-4	NA	TRBV6-5
CASSARDRNQPQHF	TGTGCCAGCAGCGCCCGGGACAGAAATCAGCCCCAGCATTTT	NA	TRBJ1-5	TRBD1	TRBV2
CASSASGSSYNEQFF	TGTGCCAGCAGCGCGAGCGGTAGCTCCTACAATGAGCAGTTCTTC	NA	TRBJ2-1	NA	TRBV9
CASSVEPNQPQHF	TGTGCCAGCAGCGTTGAGCCCAATCAGCCCCAGCATTTT	NA	TRBJ1-5	NA	TRBV9
CASSQTDRVEQYF	TGTGCCAGCAGCCAGACTGACAGGGTCGAGCAGTACTTC	once	TRBJ2-7	TRBD1	TRBV4-2
CASSLVGSYGYTF	TGTGCCAGCAGCTTGGTCGGGTCCTATGGCTACACCTTC	NA	TRBJ1-2	NA	TRBV5-4
CASSYLTGGYGYTF	TGTGCCAGCAGTTACCTGACAGGGGGCTACGGCTACACTTTC	once	TRBJ1-2	TRBD1	TRBV6-2/TRBV6-3
CASSQDKDSPQHF	TGCGCCAGCAGCCAAGATAAGGACAGTCCCCAGCATTTT	NA	TRBJ1-5	NA	TRBV4-3
CSASTDPNTEAFF	TGCAGTGCTAGTACAGACCCGAACACTGAAGCTTTCTTT	NA	TRBJ1-1	NA	TRBV20-1
CASSPGQFQPQHF	TGTGCCAGCAGCCCCGGACAGTTTCAGCCCCAGCATTTT	NA	TRBJ1-5	NA	TRBV12-3/TRBV12-4
CATYRGTGITYEQYF	TGTGCCACTTATCGTGGGACAGGTATCACCTACGAGCAGTACTTC	NA	TRBJ2-7	TRBD1	TRBV6-6
CAISERGNTEAFF	TGTGCCATCAGTGAGAGGGGGAACACTGAAGCTTTCTTT	NA	TRBJ1-1	NA	TRBV10-3
CASSIGTSGSNEQFF	TGCGCCAGCAGCATAGGGACTAGCGGGAGCAATGAGCAGTTCTTC	NA	TRBJ2-1	TRBD2	TRBV5-1
CASSSTSGGPTDTQYF	TGTGCCAGCAGTTCGACTAGCGGGGGGCCCACAGATACGCAGTATTTT	NA	TRBJ2-3	TRBD2	TRBV6-4
CASSPAGGTDTQYF	TGTGCCAGCAGCCCAGCGGGAGGCACAGATACGCAGTATTTT	NA	TRBJ2-3	TRBD2	TRBV7-2
CASSISSGGNYGYTF	TGTGCCAGCAGCATTTCATCAGGAGGCAACTATGGCTACACCTTC	NA	TRBJ1-2	NA	TRBV7-6
CARGANTEAFF	TGTGCCAGGGGGGCGAACACTGAAGCTTTCTTT	once	TRBJ1-1	NA	TRBV2
CASSFPGTGAHEQFF	TGTGCCAGCAGCTTCCCCGGGACAGGGGCACATGAGCAGTTCTTC	NA	TRBJ2-1	TRBD1	TRBV5-4
CASTPPVPSELNYGYTF	TGTGCCAGCACCCCCCCCGTTCCCAGCGAACTTAACTATGGCTACACCTTC	NA	TRBJ1-2	NA	TRBV7-9
CASGFEGAYNSPLHF	TGTGCTAGTGGTTTCGAGGGGGCCTATAATTCACCCCTCCACTTT	NA	TRBJ1-6	NA	TRBV12-5
CASSPLFDRTPNYGYTF	TGTGCCAGCTCACCACTATTTGACAGGACCCCTAACTATGGCTACACCTTC	NA	TRBJ1-2	NA	TRBV18
CASSLGGQGSNSPLHF	TGTGCCAGCAGCTTAGGGGGACAGGGTTCTAATTCACCCCTCCACTTT	few	TRBJ1-6	TRBD1	TRBV7-6
CASSLDGTDYGYTF	TGTGCCAGCAGCTTAGATGGGACAGACTATGGCTACACCTTC	NA	TRBJ1-2	TRBD1	TRBV11-2
CSASIGGLPYEQYF	TGCAGTGCTAGTATCGGCGGGTTACCCTACGAGCAGTACTTC	NA	TRBJ2-7	NA	TRBV20-1
CASSDRQGPTTYEQYF	TGCGCCAGCAGTGACCGACAGGGGCCAACCACCTACGAGCAGTACTTC	NA	TRBJ2-7	TRBD1	TRBV10-1
CASSTPSGQGLRYYGYTF	TGTGCCAGCAGCACCCCCTCCGGACAGGGGCTCCGCTACTATGGCTACACCTTC	once	TRBJ1-2	TRBD1	TRBV5-6
CASSDPFRGEKLFF	TGTGCCAGCAGTGACCCATTCCGGGGTGAAAAACTGTTTTTT	NA	TRBJ1-4	NA	TRBV6-1
CASSSRQPSITNEQFF	TGTGCCAGCAGCTCGAGACAGCCATCTATCACGAACGAGCAGTTCTTC	once	TRBJ2-1	NA	TRBV9
CATSRVLAGGGEQYF	TGTGCCACCAGCAGAGTGTTAGCGGGAGGGGGCGAGCAGTACTTC	NA	TRBJ2-7	TRBD2	TRBV15
CASSRGQGNTEAFF	TGTGCCAGCAGCAGAGGACAGGGGAACACTGAAGCTTTCTTT	NA	TRBJ1-1	TRBD1	TRBV6-5
CASSFQSGNTIYF	TGTGCCAGCAGCTTTCAGTCTGGAAACACCATATATTTT	NA	TRBJ1-3	NA	TRBV5-5
CASRSQGPGEKLFF	TGTGCCAGCAGGTCACAGGGGCCGGGGGAAAAACTGTTTTTT	NA	TRBJ1-4	TRBD1	TRBV11-2
CATQGFSTDTQYF	TGTGCCACCCAGGGGTTTAGCACAGATACGCAGTATTTT	NA	TRBJ2-3	NA	TRBV27